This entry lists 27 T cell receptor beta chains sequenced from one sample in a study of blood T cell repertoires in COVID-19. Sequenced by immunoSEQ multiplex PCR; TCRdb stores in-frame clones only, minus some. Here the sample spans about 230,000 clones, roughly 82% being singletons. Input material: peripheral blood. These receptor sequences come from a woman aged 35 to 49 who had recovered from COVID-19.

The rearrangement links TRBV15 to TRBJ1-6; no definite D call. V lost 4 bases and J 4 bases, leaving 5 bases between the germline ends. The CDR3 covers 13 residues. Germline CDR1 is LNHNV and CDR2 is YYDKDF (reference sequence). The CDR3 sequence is CATSNGYNSPLHF. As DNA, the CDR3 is TGTGCCACCAGCAACGGTTATAATTCACCCCTCCACTTT.

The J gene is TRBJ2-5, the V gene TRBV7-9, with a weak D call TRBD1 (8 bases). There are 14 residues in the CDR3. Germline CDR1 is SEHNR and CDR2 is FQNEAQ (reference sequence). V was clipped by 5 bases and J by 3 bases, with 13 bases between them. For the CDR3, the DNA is TGTGCCAGCAGCCCCACAGGGGGGGAAGAGACCCAGTACTTC. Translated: CASSPTGGEETQYF. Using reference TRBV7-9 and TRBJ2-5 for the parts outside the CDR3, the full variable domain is DTGVSQNPRHKITKRGQNVTFRCDPISEHNRLYWYRQTLGQGPEFLTYFQNEAQLEKSRLLSDRFSAERPKGSFSTLEIQRTEQGDSAMYLCASSPTGGEETQYFGPGTRLLVL.

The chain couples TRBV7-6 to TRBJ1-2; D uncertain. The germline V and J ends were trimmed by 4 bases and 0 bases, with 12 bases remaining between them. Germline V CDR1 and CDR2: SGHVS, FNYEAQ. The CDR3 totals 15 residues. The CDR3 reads CASSSGLFPNYGYTF. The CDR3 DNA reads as TGTGCCAGCAGCTCAGGACTATTTCCTAACTATGGCTACACCTTC. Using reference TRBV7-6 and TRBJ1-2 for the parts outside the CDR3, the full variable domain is GAGVSQSPRYKVTKRGQDVALRCDPISGHVSLYWYRQALGQGPEFLTYFNYEAQQDKSGLPNDRFSAERPEGSISTLTIQRTEQRDSAMYRCASSSGLFPNYGYTFGSGTRLTVV.

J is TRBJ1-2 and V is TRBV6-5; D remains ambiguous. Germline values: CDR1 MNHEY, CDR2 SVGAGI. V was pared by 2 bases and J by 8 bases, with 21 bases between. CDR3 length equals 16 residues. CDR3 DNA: TGTGCCAGCAGTTACCCTCAAGCGGGCGGACCTGGGGGCTACACCTTC. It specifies CASSYPQAGGPGGYTF.

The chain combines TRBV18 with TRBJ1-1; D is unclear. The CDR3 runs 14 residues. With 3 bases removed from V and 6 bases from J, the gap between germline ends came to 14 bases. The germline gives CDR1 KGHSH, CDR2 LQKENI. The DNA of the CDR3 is TGTGCCAGCTCACCGCAGGACTCGGGGTCTGAAGCTTTCTTT. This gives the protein CASSPQDSGSEAFF.

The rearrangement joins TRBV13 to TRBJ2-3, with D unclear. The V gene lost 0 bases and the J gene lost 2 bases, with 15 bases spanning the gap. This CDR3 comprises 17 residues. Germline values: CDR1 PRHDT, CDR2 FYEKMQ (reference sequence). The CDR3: CASSLGHRQPPTDTQYF. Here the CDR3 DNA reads TGTGCCAGCAGCTTAGGCCACAGACAACCCCCCACAGATACGCAGTATTTT.

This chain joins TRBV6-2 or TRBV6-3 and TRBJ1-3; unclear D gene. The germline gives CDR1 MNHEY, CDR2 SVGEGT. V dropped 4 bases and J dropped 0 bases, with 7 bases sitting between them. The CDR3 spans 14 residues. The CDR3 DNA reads TGTGCCAGCAGTTTTGGAGTCTCTGGAAACACCATATATTTT. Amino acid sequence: CASSFGVSGNTIYF.

CDR3: CAGEINYGYTF. DNA of the CDR3: TGTGCCGGGGAGATTAACTATGGCTACACCTTC. The V gene is TRBV6-5, the J gene TRBJ1-2; D is unclear. The germline V gene encodes CDR1 MNHEY and CDR2 SVGAGI. The V end lost 11 bases, the J end lost 1 base, and 8 bases lay between the germline ends. This CDR3 has 11 residues.

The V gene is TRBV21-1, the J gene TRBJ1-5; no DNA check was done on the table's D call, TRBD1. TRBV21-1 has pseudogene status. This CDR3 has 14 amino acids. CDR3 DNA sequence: TGTGCCAGCAGAGGACAGTGGAGCAATCAGCCCCAGCATTTT. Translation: CASRGQWSNQPQHF.

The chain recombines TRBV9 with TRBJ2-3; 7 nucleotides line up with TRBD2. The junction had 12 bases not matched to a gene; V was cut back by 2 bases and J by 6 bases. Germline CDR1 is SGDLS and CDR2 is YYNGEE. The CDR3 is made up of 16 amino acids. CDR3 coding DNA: TGTGCCAGCAGCGTTAGGCCGGAGGGTAGCGGGGATACGCAGTATTTT. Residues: CASSVRPEGSGDTQYF.

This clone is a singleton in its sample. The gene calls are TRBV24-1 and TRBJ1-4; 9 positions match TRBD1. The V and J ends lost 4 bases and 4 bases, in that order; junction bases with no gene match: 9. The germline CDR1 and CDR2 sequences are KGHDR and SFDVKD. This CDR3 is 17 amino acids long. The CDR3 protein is CATSDPGQGTHNEKLFF. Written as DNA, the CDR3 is TGTGCCACCAGTGACCCCGGACAGGGGACCCATAATGAAAAACTGTTTTTT.

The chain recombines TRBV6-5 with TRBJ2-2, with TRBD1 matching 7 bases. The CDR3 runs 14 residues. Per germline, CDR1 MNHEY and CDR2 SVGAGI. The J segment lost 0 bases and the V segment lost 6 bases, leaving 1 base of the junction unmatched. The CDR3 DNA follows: TGTGCCAGCAGGACAGGGACGAACACCGGGGAGCTGTTTTTT. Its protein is CASRTGTNTGELFF.

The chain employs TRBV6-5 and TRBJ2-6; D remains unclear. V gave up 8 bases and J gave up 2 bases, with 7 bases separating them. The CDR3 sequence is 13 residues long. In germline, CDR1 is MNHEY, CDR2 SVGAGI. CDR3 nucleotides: TGTGCCAGCGAGGTGGCTGGGGCCAACGTCCTGACTTTC. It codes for CASEVAGANVLTF.

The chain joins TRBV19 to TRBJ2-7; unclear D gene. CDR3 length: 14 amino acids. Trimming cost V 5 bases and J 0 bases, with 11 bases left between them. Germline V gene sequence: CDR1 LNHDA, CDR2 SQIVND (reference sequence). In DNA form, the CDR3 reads TGTGCCAGTAGTTTGATCCTGAGCTCCTACGAGCAGTACTTC. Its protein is CASSLILSSYEQYF.

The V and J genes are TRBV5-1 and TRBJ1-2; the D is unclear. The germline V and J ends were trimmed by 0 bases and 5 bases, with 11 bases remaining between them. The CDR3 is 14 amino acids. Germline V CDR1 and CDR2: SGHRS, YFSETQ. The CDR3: CASSLVEGSYGYTF. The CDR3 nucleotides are TGCGCCAGCAGCTTGGTGGAGGGATCATATGGCTACACCTTC.

This CDR3 is CASSQVTGGLVDTQYF. CDR3 coding DNA: TGTGCCAGCAGCCAAGTGACGGGGGGGCTTGTAGATACGCAGTATTTT. V and J are TRBV4-2 and TRBJ2-3, with 8 bases that match TRBD2. Germline trimming cut 1 base from V and 5 bases from J; bases unmatched to any gene: 8. Germline lookup yields CDR1 LGHNA and CDR2 YNFKEQ. The CDR3 contains 16 residues.

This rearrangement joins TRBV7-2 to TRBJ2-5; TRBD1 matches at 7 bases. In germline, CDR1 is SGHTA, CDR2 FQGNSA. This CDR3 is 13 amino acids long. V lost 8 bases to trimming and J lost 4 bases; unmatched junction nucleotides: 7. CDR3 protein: CASSINRGETQYF. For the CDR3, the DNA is TGTGCCAGCTCGATAAACAGGGGAGAGACCCAGTACTTC. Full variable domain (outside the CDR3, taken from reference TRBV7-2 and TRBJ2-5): GAGVSQSPSNKVTEKGKDVELRCDPISGHTALYWYRQSLGQGLEFLIYFQGNSAPDKSGLPSDRFSAERTGGSVSTLTIQRTQQEDSAVYLCASSINRGETQYFGPGTRLLVL.

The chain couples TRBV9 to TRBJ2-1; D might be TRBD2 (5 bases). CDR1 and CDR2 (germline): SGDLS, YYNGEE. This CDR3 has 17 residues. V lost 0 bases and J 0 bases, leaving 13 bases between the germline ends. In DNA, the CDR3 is TGTGCCAGCAGCGTAGAGTTGAGCGGCCACTCCTACAATGAGCAGTTCTTC. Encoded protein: CASSVELSGHSYNEQFF. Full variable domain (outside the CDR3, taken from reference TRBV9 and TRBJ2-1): DSGVTQTPKHLITATGQRVTLRCSPRSGDLSVYWYQQSLDQGLQFLIQYYNGEERAKGNILERFSAQQFPDLHSELNLSSLELGDSALYFCASSVELSGHSYNEQFFGPGTRLTVL.

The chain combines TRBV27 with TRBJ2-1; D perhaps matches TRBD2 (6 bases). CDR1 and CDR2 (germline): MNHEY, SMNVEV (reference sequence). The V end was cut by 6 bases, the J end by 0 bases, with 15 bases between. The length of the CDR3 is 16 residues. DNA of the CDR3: TGTGCCAGCAGCATTCCGGGGGTAGCCTCCTACAATGAGCAGTTCTTC. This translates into CASSIPGVASYNEQFF.

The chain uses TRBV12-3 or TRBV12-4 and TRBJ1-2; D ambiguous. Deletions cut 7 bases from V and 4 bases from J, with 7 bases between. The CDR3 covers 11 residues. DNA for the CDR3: TGTGCCAGCACGGAGGGCTATGGCTACACCTTC. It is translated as CASTEGYGYTF.

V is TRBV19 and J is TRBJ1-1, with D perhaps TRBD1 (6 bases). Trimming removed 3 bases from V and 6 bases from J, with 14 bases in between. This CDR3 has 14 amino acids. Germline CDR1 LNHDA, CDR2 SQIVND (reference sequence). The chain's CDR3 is CASSMQGKGAEAFF. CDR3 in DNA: TGTGCCAGTAGTATGCAGGGGAAGGGTGCTGAAGCTTTCTTT.

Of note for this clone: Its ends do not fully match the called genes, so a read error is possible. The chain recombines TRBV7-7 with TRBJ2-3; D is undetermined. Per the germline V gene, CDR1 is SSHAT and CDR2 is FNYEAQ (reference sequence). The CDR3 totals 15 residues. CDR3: CASSLSLSYADTQYF. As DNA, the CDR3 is TGTGCTAGCAGCCTGAGTCTGAGCTACGCAGATACGCAGTATTTT.

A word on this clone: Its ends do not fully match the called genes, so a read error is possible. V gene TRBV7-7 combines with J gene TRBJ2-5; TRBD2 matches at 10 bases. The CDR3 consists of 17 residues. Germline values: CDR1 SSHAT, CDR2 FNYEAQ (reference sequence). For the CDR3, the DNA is TGTGCTAGCAGACGCTTAGCGGGGGGACGATCCCAAGAGACCCAGTACTTC. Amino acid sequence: CASRRLAGGRSQETQYF.

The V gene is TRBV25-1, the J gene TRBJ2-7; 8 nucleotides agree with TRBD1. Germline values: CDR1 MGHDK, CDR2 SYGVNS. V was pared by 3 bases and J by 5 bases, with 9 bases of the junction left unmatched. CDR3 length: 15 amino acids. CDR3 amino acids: CASSDRRTGSDEQYF. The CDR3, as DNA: TGTGCCAGCAGTGATCGCAGGACAGGGAGCGACGAGCAGTACTTC.

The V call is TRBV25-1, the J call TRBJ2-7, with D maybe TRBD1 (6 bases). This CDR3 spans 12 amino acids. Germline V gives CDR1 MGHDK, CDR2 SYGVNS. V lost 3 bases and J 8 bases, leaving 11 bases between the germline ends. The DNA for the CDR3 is TGTGCCAGCAGTGACAAGGGGGTTCAGCAGTACTTC. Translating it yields CASSDKGVQQYF.

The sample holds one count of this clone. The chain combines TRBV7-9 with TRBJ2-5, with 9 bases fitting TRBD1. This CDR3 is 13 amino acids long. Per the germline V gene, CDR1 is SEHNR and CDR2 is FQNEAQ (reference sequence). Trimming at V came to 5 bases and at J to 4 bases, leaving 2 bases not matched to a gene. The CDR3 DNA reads TGTGCCAGCAGCAGGGGACAGGGAGAGACCCAGTACTTC. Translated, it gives CASSRGQGETQYF.

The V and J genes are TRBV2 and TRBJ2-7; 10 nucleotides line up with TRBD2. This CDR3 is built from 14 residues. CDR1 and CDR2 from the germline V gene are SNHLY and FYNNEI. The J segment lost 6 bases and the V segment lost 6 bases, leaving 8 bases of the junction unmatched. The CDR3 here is CASRSGTSDSEQYF. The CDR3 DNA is TGTGCCAGCAGATCCGGGACTAGCGATTCCGAGCAGTACTTC.